This T cell receptor (beta chain) comes out of a study of CD8+ T cells in alopecia areata. Overall study context: Treated patients took oral tofacitinib at 5 to 10 mg twice daily. Study-level results: In lesional scalp, particularly from alopecia totalis/universalis, clonality was higher than in normal scalp.

RNA, once extracted, was reverse transcribed into cDNA for use as the sequencing template. Profiled with immunoSEQ multiplex PCR; TCRdb holds only in-frame clones, not every one. Counted here are 160,000 or so clones, more than 45% occurring once; the ten biggest clones make up just under 20%. This clone occurred a few times. Its antigen is undetermined. This sequence originates from a human donor with alopecia areata. This material consisted of CD8+ T cells sorted from blood, taken at week 0.

The DNA of the CDR3 is TGCAGCGTTGATATCGCAGGACTCTCCTACGAGCAGTACTTC. It codes for CSVDIAGLSYEQYF. The chain combines TRBV29-1 with TRBJ2-7; tentatively, D is TRBD2 (5 bases). Trimming left V 3 bases short and J 0 bases short, with 12 bases between. Per the germline V gene, CDR1 is SQVTM and CDR2 is ANQGSEA. The CDR3 extends over 14 amino acids.